This TCR beta chain was obtained from a study of blood T cell repertoires in COVID-19. TCRdb keeps only in-frame clones here, not all; method: immunoSEQ multiplex PCR. The sample shows around 200,000 clones, around 91% of them seen only once. In its sample, this clone was seen a few times. Within the sample, other DNA sequences also encode this same CDR3. This TCR was sampled from a man aged 50-59 years with acute or convalescent COVID-19. Sequencing input: peripheral blood.

CDR3 sequence (DNA): TGTGCCAGCAGGAAATACAGGGGCGCTGAAGCTTTCTTT. Protein product: CASRKYRGAEAFF. This chain joins TRBV6-5 and TRBJ1-1, with 7 positions matching TRBD1. Germline loops: CDR1 MNHEY, CDR2 SVGAGI. The CDR3 runs 13 residues. The V and J ends lost 6 bases and 6 bases, in that order; junction bases with no gene match: 7.